This T cell receptor (beta chain) came from a study (dated by TCRdb to about 2016). V was cut back by 4 bases and J by 0 bases, leaving a gap of 14 bases between them. The CDR1 and CDR2 encoded by the germline V gene are SGHDT and YYEEEE. The CDR3, from cysteine to phenylalanine, totals 15 residues. CDR3 DNA only is kept here, 45 bases in frame from base 1. The library was generated by RT-PCR. The sample was run on an Illumina MiSeq. TCRdb applied fastp at Q25 and MiXCR to the public reads, then kept only in-frame beta chains. Merged by CDR3 protein, the rows form single entries marked with the most common genes and DNA. The sample table records about 700,000 distinct CDR3 sequences; approximately 14% of these occur just once. 3.6% of the sample rests with the top ten. In the case of this clonotype: Its antigen has not been determined. One base away there is no much larger clone; base qualities are not given.

The chain was built from TRBV5-6 and TRBJ2-7, with TRBD1 perhaps the D gene, on 5 matching bases. Sequenced sample: memory CD4+ T cells from blood. This clonotype was sampled from a female donor in good health, serving as a healthy control. The DNA sequence is TGTGCCAGCAGCCTAGGACACCCTAGCTCCTACGAGCAGTACTTC. It encodes CASSLGHPSSYEQYF.